This TCR beta chain was sequenced in a study of T cell repertoires in ileal Crohn's disease. CDR1 and CDR2 from the germline V gene are LNHDA and SQIVND (reference sequence). V was shortened by 1 base and J by 2 bases, with 9 bases between the two germline ends. The CDR3 is 14 amino acids. Profiling relied on immunoSEQ multiplex PCR, and the TCRdb table lists in-frame clones only, not all of them. The sample lists 5,500 to 7,000 clones; roughly 88% were seen once. The sorted cells were lamina propria lymphocytes from surgical specimens, first isolated by density gradient. The chain carries TRBV19 and TRBJ2-7; no reliable D call. Sequencing was done on a sample of CD4+ T cells from ileum. The clonotype comes from an adult with Crohn's disease. Some clones in this sample may be carry-over from other donors' samples. CDR3 sequence reads: CASSIATSPYEQYF. The CDR3 DNA sequence: TGTGCCAGTAGTATAGCGACAAGCCCCTACGAGCAGTACTTC.